A selection of T cell receptor beta chains follows, all from one sample in a study of T cells in Graves' hyperthyroidism and ophthalmopathy. TCRdb called the multiplex PCR reads again in MiXCR, with one record for every CDR3 protein. The sample has some 210,000 distinct CDR3 sequences, approximately 17% seen once; the top ten hold 50%. Sequenced input: blood. The receptors here all came from a man in his forties or fifties with Graves' hyperthyroidism. Each CDR3 is given with its conserved first and last residue. Fields, in order: V gene, D gene, clone size, J gene, CDR3 protein, CDR3 DNA. A D gene is named only where the DNA matches it firmly. Only part of the rows carry a size: once, few, many, or a class if the clone is expanded.

v_call: TRBV20-1; d_call: TRBD2; clone_size: many; j_call: TRBJ2-1; cdr3_aa: CSARDALAGKEQFF; cdr3_nt: TGCAGTGCTAGAGATGCACTAGCGGGAAAAGAGCAGTTCTTC
v_call: TRBV11-2; d_call: -; clone_size: few; j_call: TRBJ1-2; cdr3_aa: CASSSFRDIRNTNYGYTF; cdr3_nt: TGTGCCAGCAGCTCGTTCCGGGACATAAGAAACACTAACTATGGCTACACCTTC
v_call: TRBV12-3/TRBV12-4; d_call: TRBD2; clone_size: many; j_call: TRBJ2-1; cdr3_aa: CASSLGSGKSRNEQFF; cdr3_nt: TGTGCCAGCAGTTTAGGGAGCGGGAAAAGTCGGAATGAGCAGTTCTTC
v_call: TRBV28; d_call: TRBD2; clone_size: many; j_call: TRBJ2-2; cdr3_aa: CASTLAGVVGELFF; cdr3_nt: TGTGCCAGCACCCTAGCGGGAGTCGTCGGGGAGCTGTTTTTT
v_call: TRBV5-1; d_call: -; clone_size: few; j_call: TRBJ2-7; cdr3_aa: CASSLGQHRDEQYF; cdr3_nt: TGCGCCAGCAGCTTGGGACAGCACCGCGACGAGCAGTACTTC
v_call: TRBV7-9; d_call: TRBD2; clone_size: many; j_call: TRBJ2-1; cdr3_aa: CASSLAGGRHNEQFF; cdr3_nt: TGTGCCAGCAGCTTAGCCGGCGGGAGGCACAATGAGCAGTTCTTC
v_call: TRBV20-1; d_call: -; clone_size: -; j_call: TRBJ2-7; cdr3_aa: CSASVLVRGSYEQYF; cdr3_nt: TGCAGTGCTAGTGTCCTAGTGAGGGGATCCTACGAGCAGTACTTC
v_call: TRBV6-1; d_call: -; clone_size: many; j_call: TRBJ1-5; cdr3_aa: CASSERDSNQPQHF; cdr3_nt: TGTGCCAGCAGTGAAAGAGATAGCAATCAGCCCCAGCATTTT
v_call: TRBV28; d_call: TRBD1; clone_size: many; j_call: TRBJ1-1; cdr3_aa: CASSLFAGGREAFF; cdr3_nt: TGTGCCAGCAGTTTATTCGCAGGGGGAAGGGAAGCTTTCTTT
v_call: TRBV24-1; d_call: TRBD1; clone_size: many; j_call: TRBJ1-2; cdr3_aa: CATSDDPGQSNSNYGYTF; cdr3_nt: TGTGCCACCAGTGATGATCCGGGACAGTCAAATTCAAACTATGGCTACACCTTC
v_call: TRBV19; d_call: -; clone_size: -; j_call: TRBJ1-3; cdr3_aa: CASTGAAYSGNTIYF; cdr3_nt: TGTGCCAGTACGGGGGCGGCATACTCTGGAAACACCATATATTTT
v_call: TRBV9; d_call: -; clone_size: few; j_call: TRBJ1-1; cdr3_aa: CASSPIRGVLNTEAFF; cdr3_nt: TGTGCCAGCAGCCCAATCAGGGGAGTGTTGAACACTGAAGCTTTCTTT
v_call: TRBV28; d_call: -; clone_size: many; j_call: TRBJ1-3; cdr3_aa: CASSPWPRSSGNTIYF; cdr3_nt: TGTGCCAGCAGCCCCTGGCCGAGAAGCTCTGGAAACACCATATATTTT
v_call: TRBV28; d_call: TRBD1; clone_size: many; j_call: TRBJ2-1; cdr3_aa: CASSLGRDREGYEQFF; cdr3_nt: TGTGCCAGCAGTTTAGGGCGGGACAGGGAGGGGTATGAGCAGTTCTTC
v_call: TRBV5-1; d_call: -; clone_size: -; j_call: TRBJ1-6; cdr3_aa: CASSLDPGINNSPLHF; cdr3_nt: TGCGCCAGCAGCTTGGACCCGGGGATAAATAATTCACCCCTCCACTTT
v_call: TRBV12-3/TRBV12-4; d_call: TRBD1; clone_size: many; j_call: TRBJ2-1; cdr3_aa: CASRRQGADAYNEQFF; cdr3_nt: TGTGCCAGCAGACGACAGGGGGCTGATGCCTACAATGAGCAGTTCTTC
v_call: TRBV5-1; d_call: -; clone_size: many; j_call: TRBJ1-2; cdr3_aa: CASSPNPDRDYGYTF; cdr3_nt: TGCGCCAGCAGCCCAAACCCGGACAGAGACTATGGCTACACCTTC
v_call: TRBV24-1; d_call: TRBD1; clone_size: -; j_call: TRBJ1-4; cdr3_aa: CATSDPGQGDEKLFF; cdr3_nt: TGTGCCACCAGTGACCCGGGACAGGGGGATGAAAAACTGTTTTTT
v_call: TRBV3-1; d_call: TRBD2; clone_size: many; j_call: TRBJ2-1; cdr3_aa: CASSQVRGRGKNEQFF; cdr3_nt: TGTGCCAGCAGCCAAGTCCGAGGGAGGGGAAAAAATGAGCAGTTCTTC
v_call: TRBV20-1; d_call: TRBD1; clone_size: many; j_call: TRBJ2-7; cdr3_aa: CSASNRGTYEQYF; cdr3_nt: TGCAGTGCTAGTAACAGGGGGACCTACGAGCAGTACTTC
v_call: TRBV20-1; d_call: TRBD2; clone_size: -; j_call: TRBJ2-1; cdr3_aa: CSGLARVDEQFF; cdr3_nt: TGCAGTGGACTAGCTCGGGTGGATGAGCAGTTCTTC
v_call: TRBV7-9; d_call: TRBD1; clone_size: -; j_call: TRBJ1-2; cdr3_aa: CASTTTTGGDGYTF; cdr3_nt: TGTGCCAGCACCACTACGACAGGGGGCGACGGCTACACCTTC
v_call: TRBV20-1; d_call: TRBD2; clone_size: many; j_call: TRBJ2-5; cdr3_aa: CSAPVTSGTQYF; cdr3_nt: TGCAGTGCCCCGGTGACTAGCGGTACCCAGTACTTC
v_call: TRBV27; d_call: -; clone_size: few; j_call: TRBJ1-4; cdr3_aa: CASRTLLGEKLFF; cdr3_nt: TGTGCCAGCAGGACTCTCCTGGGGGAAAAACTGTTTTTT
v_call: TRBV11-3; d_call: -; clone_size: -; j_call: TRBJ2-3; cdr3_aa: CASSLDASTDTQYF; cdr3_nt: TGTGCCAGCAGCTTAGACGCTAGCACAGATACGCAGTATTTT
v_call: TRBV3-1; d_call: -; clone_size: many; j_call: TRBJ2-1; cdr3_aa: CASSQQYGDEQFF; cdr3_nt: TGTGCCAGCAGCCAGCAATATGGCGATGAGCAGTTCTTC
v_call: TRBV12-3/TRBV12-4; d_call: -; clone_size: many; j_call: TRBJ1-1; cdr3_aa: CASSYGVNTEAFF; cdr3_nt: TGTGCCAGCAGTTATGGAGTGAACACTGAAGCTTTCTTT
v_call: TRBV7-2; d_call: -; clone_size: -; j_call: TRBJ2-5; cdr3_aa: CASSLGGILSYF; cdr3_nt: TGTGCCAGCAGCTTAGGTGGGATCCTGTCCTACTTC
v_call: TRBV5-8; d_call: -; clone_size: -; j_call: TRBJ2-3; cdr3_aa: CASSLSSTALDTQYF; cdr3_nt: TGTGCCAGCAGCTTGTCCTCCACAGCCTTAGATACGCAGTATTTT
v_call: TRBV15; d_call: -; clone_size: -; j_call: TRBJ1-1; cdr3_aa: CATSRDSNTEAFF; cdr3_nt: TGTGCCACCAGCAGAGATAGTAACACTGAAGCTTTCTTT
v_call: TRBV5-1; d_call: TRBD1; clone_size: -; j_call: TRBJ2-7; cdr3_aa: CASSLYGQGRLYEQYF; cdr3_nt: TGCGCCAGCAGCCTTTACGGACAGGGGAGACTTTACGAGCAGTACTTC
v_call: TRBV28; d_call: TRBD1; clone_size: many; j_call: TRBJ2-5; cdr3_aa: CASRRGQGYGETQYF; cdr3_nt: TGTGCCAGCAGGCGCGGACAGGGATACGGAGAGACCCAGTACTTC
v_call: TRBV29-1; d_call: TRBD2; clone_size: -; j_call: TRBJ2-1; cdr3_aa: CSVELASGRWYEQFF; cdr3_nt: TGCAGCGTTGAATTGGCTAGCGGGAGGTGGTATGAGCAGTTCTTC
v_call: TRBV7-2; d_call: -; clone_size: many; j_call: TRBJ2-7; cdr3_aa: CASSLGPADEQYF; cdr3_nt: TGTGCCAGCAGCTTAGGGCCGGCGGACGAGCAGTACTTC
v_call: TRBV18; d_call: -; clone_size: -; j_call: TRBJ2-6; cdr3_aa: CASSTGTGNSGANVLTF; cdr3_nt: TGTGCCAGCTCGACCGGGACTGGGAACTCTGGGGCCAACGTCCTGACTTTC
v_call: TRBV2; d_call: -; clone_size: many; j_call: TRBJ2-2; cdr3_aa: CASRATRDSGELFF; cdr3_nt: TGTGCCAGCAGGGCTACCAGGGATAGCGGGGAGCTGTTTTTT
v_call: TRBV20-1; d_call: -; clone_size: few; j_call: TRBJ2-3; cdr3_aa: CSARDPFLQGRGGTDTQYF; cdr3_nt: TGCAGTGCTAGAGACCCTTTCCTTCAGGGGAGGGGAGGCACAGATACGCAGTATTTT
v_call: TRBV11-2; d_call: -; clone_size: many; j_call: TRBJ2-1; cdr3_aa: CASERRYEQFF; cdr3_nt: TGTGCCAGCGAAAGGAGGTATGAGCAGTTCTTC
v_call: TRBV14; d_call: -; clone_size: many; j_call: TRBJ2-7; cdr3_aa: CASSQGLQGYEQYF; cdr3_nt: TGTGCCAGCAGCCAAGGTCTACAGGGATACGAGCAGTACTTC
v_call: TRBV27; d_call: -; clone_size: many; j_call: TRBJ2-7; cdr3_aa: CASSVGAGSGSYEQYF; cdr3_nt: TGTGCCAGCAGCGTGGGGGCGGGTAGCGGCTCCTACGAGCAGTACTTC
v_call: TRBV10-3; d_call: -; clone_size: many; j_call: TRBJ1-3; cdr3_aa: CAISDSNRSGNTIYF; cdr3_nt: TGTGCCATCAGTGACTCAAATCGGTCTGGAAACACCATATATTTT
v_call: TRBV6-1; d_call: TRBD1; clone_size: few; j_call: TRBJ2-7; cdr3_aa: CASTRTGDSPYEQYF; cdr3_nt: TGTGCCAGCACCCGGACAGGGGACTCCCCCTACGAGCAGTACTTC
v_call: TRBV19; d_call: TRBD1; clone_size: -; j_call: TRBJ1-1; cdr3_aa: CASIVGQYPTEAFF; cdr3_nt: TGTGCCAGTATCGTGGGACAGTACCCCACTGAAGCTTTCTTT
v_call: TRBV6-2/TRBV6-3; d_call: -; clone_size: -; j_call: TRBJ1-2; cdr3_aa: CASSYTRVGGYTF; cdr3_nt: TGTGCCAGCAGTTACACCAGGGTGGGTGGCTACACCTTC
v_call: TRBV6-2/TRBV6-3; d_call: -; clone_size: many; j_call: TRBJ2-1; cdr3_aa: CASSPMGSYNEQFF; cdr3_nt: TGTGCCAGCAGCCCTATGGGATCCTACAATGAGCAGTTCTTC
v_call: TRBV10-2; d_call: TRBD2; clone_size: -; j_call: TRBJ2-2; cdr3_aa: CASSEGGRAGELFF; cdr3_nt: TGCGCCAGCAGTGAGGGCGGGAGGGCCGGGGAGCTGTTTTTT
v_call: TRBV29-1; d_call: -; clone_size: medium-sized; j_call: TRBJ2-7; cdr3_aa: CSVVKGNTYEQYF; cdr3_nt: TGCAGCGTTGTGAAGGGAAACACCTACGAGCAGTACTTC
v_call: TRBV5-1; d_call: -; clone_size: -; j_call: TRBJ1-1; cdr3_aa: CASRLTTKAFF; cdr3_nt: TGCGCCAGCAGGCTCACCACCAAAGCTTTCTTT
v_call: TRBV2; d_call: -; clone_size: few; j_call: TRBJ2-1; cdr3_aa: CAIRGRVNEQFF; cdr3_nt: TGTGCCATTAGAGGGAGAGTCAATGAGCAGTTCTTC
v_call: TRBV5-1; d_call: -; clone_size: -; j_call: TRBJ1-2; cdr3_aa: CASSAAMGDGYTF; cdr3_nt: TGCGCCAGCAGCGCCGCTATGGGTGATGGCTACACCTTC
v_call: TRBV11-3; d_call: -; clone_size: many; j_call: TRBJ1-1; cdr3_aa: CASSRYGDTEAFF; cdr3_nt: TGTGCCAGCAGCCGTTACGGTGACACTGAAGCTTTCTTT
v_call: TRBV15; d_call: TRBD2; clone_size: -; j_call: TRBJ2-2; cdr3_aa: CATSRESPTSEKNTGELFF; cdr3_nt: TGTGCCACCAGCCGCGAATCCCCAACTAGCGAGAAGAACACCGGGGAGCTGTTTTTT